One and the same sample provided the 25 T cell receptor beta chains below, sequenced in a study of immune evolution from preneoplasia to lung adenocarcinoma. The repertoire was sequenced with immunoSEQ multiplex PCR; TCRdb's copy has only in-frame clones and lacks some. The sample lists roughly 6,000 clones, 76% occurring once. The specimen was FFPE minimally invasive lung adenocarcinoma tissue. These receptors were taken from a person aged 55 to 79 with lung adenocarcinoma.

V is TRBV6-8 and J is TRBJ2-6, with D possibly TRBD2 on 6 matching bases. This CDR3 has 13 amino acids. In germline, CDR1 is MNHGY, CDR2 SAAAGT. V was clipped by 11 bases and J by 6 bases, with 14 bases between them. The CDR3 sequence is CAASGQAANVLTF. In nucleotides, the CDR3 is TGTGCCGCCAGCGGGCAGGCGGCCAACGTCCTGACTTTC.

This sequence joins TRBV5-5 and TRBJ1-5, with D perhaps TRBD1 (5 bases). The ends were cut back, 4 bases at V and 9 bases at J, with 14 bases in the middle. The CDR3 is 13 amino acids. Germline CDR1 SGHKS, CDR2 YYEKEE (reference sequence). DNA of the CDR3: TGTGCCAGCAGCCTTACAGACAGTAGGCCCCAGCATTTT. Protein product: CASSLTDSRPQHF.

This clone was observed a single time. This rearrangement joins TRBV4-1 to TRBJ2-1, with 9 bases matching TRBD2. V lost 1 base, J lost 9 bases, and 10 bases stayed unmatched. This CDR3 is built from 16 residues. Germline CDR1 reads MGHRA; CDR2 reads YSYEKL. The CDR3 DNA reads as TGCGCCAGCAGCCAAGTTATAGCGGGAGAACGGGTTGAGCAGTTCTTC. It codes for CASSQVIAGERVEQFF.

The genes are TRBV6-5 and TRBJ2-1; D call uncertain. Trimming cost V 5 bases and J 7 bases, with 6 bases left between them. Germline V CDR1 and CDR2: MNHEY, SVGAGI. This CDR3 comprises 11 residues. The CDR3 bases are TGTGCCAGCAGTAGCCCGAATGAGCAGTTCTTC. It codes for CASSSPNEQFF.

The rearrangement uses TRBV5-6 and TRBJ2-1; 13 bases map to TRBD2. The germline V gene encodes CDR1 SGHDT and CDR2 YYEEEE. The CDR3 has 16 residues. The J segment lost 10 bases and the V segment lost 1 base, leaving 8 bases of the junction unmatched. The CDR3 loop reads CASSLYSGLAGEEQFF. The CDR3 bases are TGTGCCAGCAGCTTGTATTCAGGACTAGCGGGAGAGGAGCAGTTCTTC. Full variable domain (remainder filled in from reference TRBV5-6 and TRBJ2-1): DAGVTQSPTHLIKTRGQQVTLRCSPKSGHDTVSWYQQALGQGPQFIFQYYEEEERQRGNFPDRFSGHQFPNYSSELNVNALLLGDSALYLCASSLYSGLAGEEQFFGPGTRLTVL.

The rearrangement joins TRBV6-1 to TRBJ1-4; D possibly corresponds to TRBD1 (5 bases). Germline lookup yields CDR1 MNHNS and CDR2 SASEGT. V was clipped by 3 bases and J by 8 bases, with 16 bases between them. The CDR3 has 15 amino acids. The CDR3 nucleotides are TGTGCCAGCAGTGATTCAGGGACTTGGGGGGAAAAACTGTTTTTT. It translates to CASSDSGTWGEKLFF.

The chain couples TRBV30 to TRBJ2-1, with D possibly TRBD1 on 5 matching bases. CDR1 GTSNPN and CDR2 SVGIG come from the germline V gene (reference sequence). This CDR3 region has 14 residues. V was pared by 3 bases and J by 6 bases, with 15 bases between. In DNA form, the CDR3 reads TGTGCCTGGAGCTTCGACTCCCAGGGCAATGAGCAGTTCTTC. This gives the protein CAWSFDSQGNEQFF.

This clone was observed a few times. This rearrangement joins TRBV5-1 to TRBJ2-2; 10 nucleotides match TRBD2. After removal of 7 bases from V and 7 bases from J, the junction contained 13 bases not matched to a gene. Looked up from germline, CDR1 is SGHRS and CDR2 is YFSETQ. The CDR3 is 16 residues long. This chain's CDR3 is CASGVRTSGTIGELFF. The CDR3 coding sequence is TGCGCCAGCGGGGTCCGTACTAGCGGGACGATCGGGGAGCTGTTTTTT.

V gene TRBV5-3 combines with J gene TRBJ1-2; possible D gene TRBD1, 6 bases. TRBV5-3 is recorded as an ORF, its role being uncertain. The CDR3 is made up of 15 amino acids. Trimming left V 3 bases short and J 0 bases short, with 12 bases between. DNA of the CDR3: TGTGCCAGAAGCTCCGTAAGGACAGCTAACTATGGCTACACCTTC. Translating gives CARSSVRTANYGYTF.

J is TRBJ2-1 and V is TRBV11-2; no reliable D call. The CDR3 loop spans 15 amino acids. Trimming took 0 bases from V and 4 from J, leaving 10 bases between them. Germline V gives CDR1 SGHAT, CDR2 FQNNGV. CDR3 nucleotide sequence: TGTGCCAGCAGCTTAGATTCCGGGTATTACAATGAGCAGTTCTTC. Protein sequence: CASSLDSGYYNEQFF.

J is TRBJ2-7 and V is TRBV11-3, with 7 bases that match TRBD1. J gave up 3 bases and V 3 bases, and 8 bases lay outside the gene matches. Germline lookup yields CDR1 SGHNT and CDR2 YENEEA. The CDR3 runs 15 residues. The CDR3 loop reads CASSFSLQGNYEQYF. The CDR3, as DNA: TGTGCCAGCAGCTTTTCGCTACAGGGGAACTACGAGCAGTACTTC.

V usage is TRBV9 and J usage is TRBJ1-1; 8 bases are a match to TRBD1. Germline CDR1 is SGDLS and CDR2 is YYNGEE. V lost 4 bases and J lost 3; bases outside the gene matches: 8. The CDR3 spans 15 residues. CDR3 DNA sequence: TGTGCCAGCAGCAAGACAGGGGCCTTAGACACTGAAGCTTTCTTT. Translated, it gives CASSKTGALDTEAFF.

On this clone itself: A read error may account for a junction end that differs from germline. The chain recombines TRBV6-5 with TRBJ2-7, with 8 nucleotides matching TRBD1. This CDR3 comprises 14 residues. Germline V lookup: CDR1 MNHEY, CDR2 SVGAGI. The CDR3 loop reads CASRPYRGDNEQYF. The CDR3 bases are TGTGCCAGCAGGCCCTACAGGGGGGACAACGAACAGTACTTC.

CDR3 DNA sequence: TGTGCCACCAGCCTCCGGTCTCTAGCGGAGACAGATACGCAGTATTTT. Translated: CATSLRSLAETDTQYF. V gene TRBV15 combines with J gene TRBJ2-3, with 7 bases lining up with TRBD2. The CDR3 length is 16 residues. The germline CDR1 and CDR2 sequences are LNHNV and YYDKDF (reference sequence). J was trimmed by 3 bases and V by 5 bases; bases with no gene match: 11.

Only a few counts were recorded for this clone. This chain's CDR3 is CASSPRLDGSETQYF. In DNA form, the CDR3 reads TGTGCCAGCAGCCCCAGGCTGGACGGCAGCGAGACCCAGTACTTC. The gene calls are TRBV9 and TRBJ2-5; D is uncertain. The V and J ends lost 4 bases and 5 bases respectively, with 18 bases between them. There are 15 residues in the CDR3. The germline CDR1 and CDR2 sequences are SGDLS and YYNGEE.

The V and J genes are TRBV2 and TRBJ2-1; 8 bases line up with TRBD1. CDR1 and CDR2 from the germline V gene are SNHLY and FYNNEI. V lost 10 bases to trimming and J lost 8 bases; unmatched junction nucleotides: 7. This CDR3 spans 12 amino acids. The CDR3 sequence is CATDRGGDEQFF. The CDR3 DNA reads as TGTGCCACCGACAGGGGTGGGGATGAGCAGTTCTTC.

The chain uses TRBV7-2 and TRBJ1-1; TRBD1 might be the D (5 bases). V was pared by 2 bases and J by 3 bases, with 10 bases between. The CDR3 length is 14 residues. Germline assignment: CDR1 SGHTA and CDR2 FQGNSA. The CDR3 DNA reads as TGTGCCAGCAGCTTACAGGGTTTGGACACTGAAGCTTTCTTT. Translating gives CASSLQGLDTEAFF. Looking up the rest from reference TRBV7-2 and TRBJ1-1 gives the full variable domain: GAGVSQSPSNKVTEKGKDVELRCDPISGHTALYWYRQSLGQGLEFLIYFQGNSAPDKSGLPSDRFSAERTGGSVSTLTIQRTQQEDSAVYLCASSLQGLDTEAFFGQGTRLTVV.

The table lists this clone with a few counts. The chain joins TRBV19 to TRBJ2-3; D remains ambiguous. The V end was cut by 7 bases, the J end by 0 bases, with 8 bases between. The CDR3 is 13 residues long. Germline V CDR1 and CDR2: LNHDA, SQIVND (reference sequence). CDR3 in amino acids: CASKAVSTDTQYF. Written as DNA, the CDR3 is TGTGCCAGTAAGGCAGTTAGCACAGATACGCAGTATTTT.

This chain links TRBV7-2 with TRBJ2-5; D remains ambiguous. CDR3 size: 14 residues. CDR1 SGHTA and CDR2 FQGNSA come from the germline V gene. Trimming left V 4 bases short and J 4 bases short, with 13 bases between. The CDR3 sequence: CASSSQVQIETQYF. In DNA, the CDR3 is TGTGCCAGCAGCTCCCAGGTCCAAATAGAGACCCAGTACTTC. Supplemented by reference TRBV7-2 and TRBJ2-5, the full variable domain reads GAGVSQSPSNKVTEKGKDVELRCDPISGHTALYWYRQSLGQGLEFLIYFQGNSAPDKSGLPSDRFSAERTGGSVSTLTIQRTQQEDSAVYLCASSSQVQIETQYFGPGTRLLVL.

J is TRBJ2-3 and V is TRBV25-1, with 9 bases matching TRBD2. CDR1 is MGHDK, CDR2 SYGVNS, per germline. Trimming cost V 6 bases and J 4 bases; bases outside gene matches: 17. The CDR3 loop spans 18 amino acids. The CDR3 DNA is TGTGCCAGCAGACCCCGACAGGAGGGGCGGGAGGGCCCAGATACGCAGTATTTT. Its protein product is CASRPRQEGREGPDTQYF.

This chain connects TRBV5-1 to TRBJ2-1; TRBD2 aligns across 12 bases. Per the germline V gene, CDR1 is SGHRS and CDR2 is YFSETQ. V lost 2 bases to trimming and J lost 3 bases; unmatched junction nucleotides: 9. The CDR3 extends over 18 amino acids. The CDR3 region has the DNA TGCGCCAGCAGCTTAAACCCTGGACTAGCGGGGCTCTACAATGAGCAGTTCTTC. This gives the protein CASSLNPGLAGLYNEQFF. The full variable domain, with the rest looked up from reference TRBV5-1 and TRBJ2-1, is KAGVTQTPRYLIKTRGQQVTLSCSPISGHRSVSWYQQTPGQGLQFLFEYFSETQRNKGNFPGRFSGRQFSNSRSEMNVSTLELGDSALYLCASSLNPGLAGLYNEQFFGPGTRLTVL.

With respect to this clone: Distinct nucleotide sequences in the sample also encode this CDR3. The chain has TRBV7-3 and TRBJ2-3, with TRBD2 matching 9 bases. Losses at the gene ends were 2 bases for V and 5 bases for J; bases not matched to a gene: 2. This CDR3 comprises 14 residues. Per germline, CDR1 SGHTA and CDR2 FQGTGA. The CDR3 nucleotides read TGTGCCAGCAGCTTAGCGGGAGGGATAGATACGCAGTATTTT. This translates into CASSLAGGIDTQYF.

This clone was observed a few times. The chain carries TRBV30 and TRBJ2-7, with a weak D call TRBD2 (5 bases). V was cut by 4 bases and J by 0 bases, with 7 bases left in between. Germline loops: CDR1 GTSNPN, CDR2 SVGIG (reference sequence). This CDR3 comprises 12 residues. CDR3 residues: CAWIRDSYEQYF. The CDR3, as DNA: TGTGCCTGGATTCGGGACTCCTACGAGCAGTACTTC.

The chain joins TRBV9 to TRBJ2-1, with D unclear. In germline, CDR1 is SGDLS, CDR2 YYNGEE. The germline V and J ends were trimmed by 4 bases and 0 bases, with 14 bases remaining between them. This CDR3 has 16 amino acids. CDR3 residues: CASSPHPASSYNEQFF. CDR3 sequence (DNA): TGTGCCAGCAGCCCCCACCCCGCCAGCTCCTACAATGAGCAGTTCTTC.

The chain links TRBV9 to TRBJ1-1; 10 bases fit TRBD1. This CDR3 region has 18 residues. V trimming: 5 bases; J trimming: 8 bases; junction bases outside the gene matches: 21. The germline gives CDR1 SGDLS, CDR2 YYNGEE. Here the CDR3 reads CASSPYAGTGVPPVEAFF. For the CDR3, the DNA is TGTGCCAGCAGTCCTTATGCCGGGACAGGGGTCCCGCCGGTCGAAGCTTTCTTT.